The 27 T cell receptor beta chains below all came from one sample that was sequenced in a study of human thymus T cells. Profiled with immunoSEQ multiplex PCR; TCRdb holds only in-frame clones, not every one. The sample consists of tens of thousands of clones, 85% to 95% of them appearing once. During corrective heart surgery, resections were taken, and the thymus tissue came from them. Sequencing was performed on thymus tissue. Every receptor here comes from a girl under two years old with a congenital heart defect but otherwise immunologically healthy.

J is TRBJ2-7 and V is TRBV5-6, with 11 bases lining up with TRBD2. The ends lost 4 bases at V and 2 bases at J; junction bases unmatched: 8. CDR1 and CDR2 (germline): SGHDT, YYEEEE. The CDR3 sequence is 16 residues long. In DNA form, the CDR3 reads TGTGCCAGCAGCACCGCCAGACTAGCGGGAACCTACGAGCAGTACTTC. Encoded protein: CASSTARLAGTYEQYF.

The chain combines TRBV30 with TRBJ1-4; 8 bases align to TRBD1. The germline V gene has CDR1 GTSNPN and CDR2 SVGIG (reference sequence). The CDR3 has 15 residues. V was pared by 0 bases and J by 8 bases, with 8 bases of the junction left unmatched. The chain's CDR3 is CAWSVRAGGIEKLFF. The CDR3, as DNA: TGTGCCTGGAGTGTACGGGCAGGGGGCATAGAAAAACTGTTTTTT.

The chain combines TRBV6-7 with TRBJ2-7, with 12 bases identical to TRBD2. TRBV6-7 is designated an ORF whose function remains uncertain. The CDR3 has 17 amino acids. V shed 8 bases and J 7 bases; nucleotides not matched to a gene: 18. CDR3 bases: TGTGCCAGCCTGAGTGTATGGCTAGCGGGAGGGCCAGGGGAGCAGTACTTC. It encodes CASLSVWLAGGPGEQYF.

The chain has TRBV28 and TRBJ2-3; D perhaps matches TRBD2 (5 bases). This CDR3 has 15 amino acids. With 6 bases removed from V and 1 base from J, the gap between germline ends came to 14 bases. CDR1 is MDHEN, CDR2 SYDVKM, per germline. The CDR3 sequence is CASSGLTKGTDTQYF. The CDR3 DNA is TGTGCCAGCAGCGGCCTGACTAAGGGCACAGATACGCAGTATTTT.

V is TRBV6-1 and J is TRBJ2-1, with a weak D call TRBD2 (5 bases). The CDR3 is 15 residues long. The germline V gene has CDR1 MNHNS and CDR2 SASEGT. The germline V and J ends were trimmed by 7 bases and 0 bases, with 13 bases remaining between them. CDR3 sequence: CASNVASSSYNEQFF. The CDR3 nucleotides read TGTGCCAGCAACGTAGCGTCGAGCTCCTACAATGAGCAGTTCTTC.

The V and J genes are TRBV1 and TRBJ1-2. TRBV1 is classified as a pseudogene. The CDR3 sequence is 11 residues long. For the CDR3, the DNA is TGCACCAGCAGCCGGATGGCCGGCTACACCTTC. Protein: CTSSRMAGYTF.

The CDR3 sequence is CASSPPGQGRKRLFF. Written as DNA, the CDR3 is TGTGCCAGCAGCCCCCCGGGACAGGGTCGAAAAAGGCTGTTTTTT. The chain has TRBV6-5 and TRBJ1-4, with 9 bases identical to TRBD1. Losses at the gene ends were 6 bases for V and 14 bases for J; bases not matched to a gene: 16. Per the germline V gene, CDR1 is MNHEY and CDR2 is SVGAGI. This CDR3 comprises 15 residues.

The rearrangement joins TRBV25-1 to TRBJ2-1, with TRBD2 matching over 10 bases. J lost 3 bases, V lost 6 bases, and 5 bases had no gene match. CDR3 length: 15 residues. Looked up from germline, CDR1 is MGHDK and CDR2 is SYGVNS. The CDR3 region is CASSLAGVVYNEQFF. In DNA, the CDR3 is TGTGCCAGCAGCCTAGCGGGAGTGGTCTACAATGAGCAGTTCTTC. Supplemented by reference TRBV25-1 and TRBJ2-1, the full variable domain reads EADIYQTPRYLVIGTGKKITLECSQTMGHDKMYWYQQDPGMELHLIHYSYGVNSTEKGDLSSESTVSRIRTEHFPLTLESARPSHTSQYLCASSLAGVVYNEQFFGPGTRLTVL.

This chain joins TRBV13 and TRBJ2-3; 8 bases are shared with TRBD2. The V gene's germline CDR1 is PRHDT and CDR2 FYEKMQ (reference sequence). The CDR3 loop spans 15 amino acids. V was clipped by 2 bases and J by 4 bases; unmatched bases: 5. The CDR3 nucleotides read TGTGCCAGCAGCTTAAGCGGGGGCTCAGCAGATACGCAGTATTTT. Residues: CASSLSGGSADTQYF.

The rearrangement joins TRBV19 to TRBJ2-7; TRBD2 aligns across 11 bases. Losses at the gene ends were 1 base for V and 8 bases for J; bases not matched to a gene: 1. Germline CDR1 is LNHDA and CDR2 is SQIVND (reference sequence). The CDR3 sequence is 13 residues long. The CDR3 sequence: CASSIATSGKQYF. CDR3 nucleotide sequence: TGTGCCAGTAGTATAGCGACTAGCGGGAAGCAGTACTTC. The full variable domain, rest sourced from reference TRBV19 and TRBJ2-7, is DGGITQSPKYLFRKEGQNVTLSCEQNLNHDAMYWYRQDPGQGLRLIYYSQIVNDFQKGDIAEGYSVSREKKESFPLTVTSAQKNPTAFYLCASSIATSGKQYFGPGTRLTVT.

The rearrangement joins TRBV11-2 to TRBJ2-7; 7 bases map to TRBD2. With 5 bases clipped from V and 2 bases from J, the junction kept 12 bases outside the gene matches. There are 16 residues in the CDR3. Germline-derived CDR1 and CDR2 are SGHAT and FQNNGV. The CDR3, as DNA: TGTGCCAGCAGCCCCCCCCTAGCGGACCCACCCTACGAGCAGTACTTC. Residues: CASSPPLADPPYEQYF.

The chain joins TRBV7-9 to TRBJ2-7, with D tentatively TRBD2 (6 bases). V was clipped by 6 bases and J by 6 bases, with 12 bases between them. The length of the CDR3 is 12 residues. From germline, CDR1 is SEHNR and CDR2 FQNEAQ (reference sequence). The DNA for the CDR3 is TGTGCCAGCAGTCTGCGGGATTGCGAGCAGTACTTC. Translated: CASSLRDCEQYF.

J is TRBJ1-1 and V is TRBV28; D call uncertain. This CDR3 comprises 12 residues. V lost 3 bases to trimming and J lost 4 bases, with 6 bases between them. Germline V CDR1 and CDR2: MDHEN, SYDVKM. For the CDR3, the DNA is TGTGCCAGCAGTTTTAGCCGCACTGAAGCTTTCTTT. Amino acids: CASSFSRTEAFF.

The chain joins TRBV27 to TRBJ1-1, with a weak D call TRBD1 (6 bases). The CDR3 extends over 17 amino acids. V was clipped by 2 bases and J by 4 bases, with 20 bases between them. Per the germline V gene, CDR1 is MNHEY and CDR2 is SMNVEV (reference sequence). The DNA for the CDR3 is TGTGCCAGCAGTTTAATTTTTAGACGGGGGGCCTTCACTGAAGCTTTCTTT. Its translation: CASSLIFRRGAFTEAFF.

This chain joins TRBV10-3 and TRBJ2-2, with TRBD2 matching 11 bases. This CDR3 is built from 18 residues. Trimming took 3 bases from V and 0 from J; bases not matched to a gene: 6. Per the germline V gene, CDR1 is ENHRY and CDR2 is SYGVKD. The CDR3 bases are TGTGCCATCAGTGACCCGGGACTAGCGGAAGCGAACACCGGGGAGCTGTTTTTT. Protein product: CAISDPGLAEANTGELFF.

This sequence joins TRBV27 and TRBJ2-5; D gene uncertain. V was clipped by 4 bases and J by 1 base, with 16 bases between them. The germline V gene encodes CDR1 MNHEY and CDR2 SMNVEV (reference sequence). CDR3 length: 16 amino acids. The CDR3 nucleotides read TGTGCCAGCAGTTCCGCGTCCCCGCGCCTCCAAGAGACCCAGTACTTC. This translates into CASSSASPRLQETQYF.

This chain's CDR3 is CAAHKREFTGELFF. CDR3 nucleotide sequence: TGTGCCGCCCACAAGCGGGAGTTCACCGGGGAGCTGTTTTTT. The chain employs TRBV7-9 and TRBJ2-2, with 8 positions matching TRBD2. Germline assignment: CDR1 SEHNR and CDR2 FQNEAQ (reference sequence). Trimming took 11 bases from V and 4 from J; bases not matched to a gene: 9. The CDR3 runs to 14 residues.

V is TRBV20-1 and J is TRBJ2-7; 7 nucleotides line up with TRBD1. J was trimmed by 3 bases and V by 6 bases; bases with no gene match: 2. CDR3 size: 11 residues. CDR1 and CDR2 from the germline V gene are DFQATT and SNEGSKA (reference sequence). This CDR3 reads CSADRDYEQYF. The CDR3 region has the DNA TGCAGTGCCGACAGGGACTACGAGCAGTACTTC.

This clone was counted between two and nine times. The V call is TRBV29-1, the J call TRBJ1-1; D unclear. The V and J ends lost 8 bases and 10 bases respectively, with 14 bases between them. This CDR3 spans 10 amino acids. The germline gives CDR1 SQVTM, CDR2 ANQGSEA. The CDR3 loop is CSTSREGAFF. The CDR3, as DNA: TGCAGCACCTCCCGGGAGGGAGCTTTCTTT.

The chain employs TRBV10-3 and TRBJ2-7; D may be TRBD1 or TRBD2 (5 bases each). CDR1 ENHRY and CDR2 SYGVKD come from the germline V gene. The V and J ends lost 0 bases and 3 bases respectively, with 6 bases between them. The CDR3 sequence is 13 residues long. In DNA, the CDR3 is TGTGCCATCAGTGAGTCGAGGGGCTACGAGCAGTACTTC. Translated: CAISESRGYEQYF.

This clone was picked up one time. CDR3 in amino acids: CASSEYERLNEKLFF. The CDR3 DNA reads as TGTGCCAGCAGTGAATACGAACGCTTAAATGAAAAACTGTTTTTT. This chain links TRBV25-1 with TRBJ1-4; D uncertain. Germline assignment: CDR1 MGHDK and CDR2 SYGVNS. This CDR3 region has 15 residues. V was pared by 0 bases and J by 5 bases, with 10 bases between.

J is TRBJ1-1 and V is TRBV27; perhaps TRBD1 as D (5 bases). The CDR3 length is 18 residues. Germline V gives CDR1 MNHEY, CDR2 SMNVEV (reference sequence). V dropped 4 bases and J dropped 4 bases, with 25 bases sitting between them. This chain's CDR3 is CASSCGGGRGDLVTEAFF. The CDR3 bases are TGTGCCAGCAGTTGTGGGGGGGGAAGGGGAGATTTGGTCACTGAAGCTTTCTTT.

The chain carries TRBV28 and TRBJ2-4; the match to TRBD1 covers 9 bases. CDR1 is MDHEN and CDR2 is SYDVKM in the germline V gene. V lost 6 bases and J lost 8; bases outside the gene matches: 8. This CDR3 has 14 amino acids. The CDR3 is CASSHRDREYIQYF. The CDR3 DNA follows: TGTGCCAGCAGCCACCGGGACAGGGAGTACATTCAGTACTTC.

The V call is TRBV2, the J call TRBJ2-7; no definite D call. CDR1 SNHLY and CDR2 FYNNEI come from the germline V gene. Trimming shortened V by 6 bases and J by 2 bases, and 14 bases separated the two germline ends. The CDR3 is made up of 14 amino acids. The CDR3 DNA sequence: TGTGCCAGCAGGGACCTCCATGGGCCCTACGAGCAGTACTTC. It specifies CASRDLHGPYEQYF. The full variable domain, with the rest looked up from reference TRBV2 and TRBJ2-7, is EPEVTQTPSHQVTQMGQEVILRCVPISNHLYFYWYRQILGQKVEFLVSFYNNEISEKSEIFDDQFSVERPDGSNFTLKIRSTKLEDSAMYFCASRDLHGPYEQYFGPGTRLTVT.

This clone was observed once. The chain links TRBV7-9 to TRBJ1-2; 7 bases are shared with TRBD1. The trim removed 0 bases at V and 5 bases at J, leaving 6 bases unmatched. Germline CDR1 reads SEHNR; CDR2 reads FQNEAQ (reference sequence). This CDR3 has 15 amino acids. The CDR3, as DNA: TGTGCCAGCAGCTTAGCCAGGGACAGACCGTATGGCTACACCTTC. Protein product: CASSLARDRPYGYTF.

This clone showed up just once. The DNA for the CDR3 is TGCGCCAGCGCTGGGGACAGGGCCTACGAGCAGTACTTC. Translating it yields CASAGDRAYEQYF. The V call is TRBV5-1, the J call TRBJ2-7; 9 bases are shared with TRBD1. Trimming took 7 bases from V and 2 from J; bases not matched to a gene: 4. CDR3 size: 13 residues. Germline V CDR1 and CDR2: SGHRS, YFSETQ.

The genes are TRBV28 and TRBJ2-5, with 12 positions matching TRBD2. The CDR3 extends over 14 amino acids. CDR1 is MDHEN and CDR2 is SYDVKM in the germline V gene. After removal of 4 bases from V and 5 bases from J, the junction contained 2 bases not matched to a gene. CDR3: CASSSTSGGETQYF. The CDR3 region has the DNA TGTGCCAGCAGTTCCACTAGCGGGGGGGAGACCCAGTACTTC. The full variable domain, with the rest looked up from reference TRBV28 and TRBJ2-5, is DVKVTQSSRYLVKRTGEKVFLECVQDMDHENMFWYRQDPGLGLRLIYFSYDVKMKEKGDIPEGYSVSREKKERFSLILESASTNQTSMYLCASSSTSGGETQYFGPGTRLLVL.